This TCR beta chain was captured in a study of blood T cell repertoires in COVID-19. Overall study context: The United States, Italy and Spain were the sources of the acute and convalescent COVID-19 samples.

Which cohort a participant joined came from the clinical history participants gave. The method was immunoSEQ multiplex PCR; TCRdb's version includes in-frame clones alone and lacks a portion of them. The sample shows more than 350,000 clones, 80% to 90% of them seen only once. V gave up 7 bases and J gave up 3 bases, with 10 bases separating them. This CDR3 contains 13 residues. Germline CDR1 is MNHEY and CDR2 is SVGAGI. The TCR was taken from a young man who had recovered from COVID-19. The chain links TRBV6-5 to TRBJ1-5; tentative D call: TRBD1 (5 bases). The sample consisted of PBMCs or T cells enriched from blood (not recorded which). Here the CDR3 DNA reads TGTGCCAGCACCCCAGGGTACAATCAGCCCCAGCATTTT. Translated, it gives CASTPGYNQPQHF.